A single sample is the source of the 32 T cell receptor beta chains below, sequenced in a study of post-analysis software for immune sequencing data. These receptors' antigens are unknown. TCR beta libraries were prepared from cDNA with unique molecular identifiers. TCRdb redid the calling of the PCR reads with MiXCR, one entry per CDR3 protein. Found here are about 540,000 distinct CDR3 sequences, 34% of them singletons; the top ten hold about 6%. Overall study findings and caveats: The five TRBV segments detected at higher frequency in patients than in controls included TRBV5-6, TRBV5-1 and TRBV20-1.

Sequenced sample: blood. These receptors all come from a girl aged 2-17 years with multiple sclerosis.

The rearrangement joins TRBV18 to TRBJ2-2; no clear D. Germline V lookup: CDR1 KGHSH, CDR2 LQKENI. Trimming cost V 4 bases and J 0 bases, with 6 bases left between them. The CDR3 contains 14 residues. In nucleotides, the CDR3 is TGTGCCAGCTCACGAGCGACGAACACCGGGGAGCTGTTTTTT. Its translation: CASSRATNTGELFF.

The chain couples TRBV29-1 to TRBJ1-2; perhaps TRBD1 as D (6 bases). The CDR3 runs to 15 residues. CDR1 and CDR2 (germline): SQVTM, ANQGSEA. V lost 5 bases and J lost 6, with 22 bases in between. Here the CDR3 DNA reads TGCAGCGTTTACTGGGGCGTTGGGGGCGGGAATGGCTACACCTTC. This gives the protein CSVYWGVGGGNGYTF.

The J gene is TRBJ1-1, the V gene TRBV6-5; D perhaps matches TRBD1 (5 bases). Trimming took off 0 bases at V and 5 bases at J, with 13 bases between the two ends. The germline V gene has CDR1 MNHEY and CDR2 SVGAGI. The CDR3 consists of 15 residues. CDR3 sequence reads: CASSYSRGRETEAFF. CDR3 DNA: TGTGCCAGCAGTTACTCGCGGGGGAGAGAGACTGAAGCTTTCTTT.

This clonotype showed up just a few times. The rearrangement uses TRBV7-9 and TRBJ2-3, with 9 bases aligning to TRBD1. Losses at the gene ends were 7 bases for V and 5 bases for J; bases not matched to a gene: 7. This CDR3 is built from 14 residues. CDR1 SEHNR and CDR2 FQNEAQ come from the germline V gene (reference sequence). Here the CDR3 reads CASILQGAGDTQYF. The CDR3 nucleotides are TGTGCCAGCATCCTACAGGGGGCGGGAGATACGCAGTATTTT.

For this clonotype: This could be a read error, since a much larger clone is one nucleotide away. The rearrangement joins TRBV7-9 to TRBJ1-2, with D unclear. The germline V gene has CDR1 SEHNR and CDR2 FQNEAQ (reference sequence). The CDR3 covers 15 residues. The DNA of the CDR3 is TGTGCCAGCATCTTAGTGGGCAGAAAGGCCTATGGCTACACCTTC. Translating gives CASILVGRKAYGYTF.

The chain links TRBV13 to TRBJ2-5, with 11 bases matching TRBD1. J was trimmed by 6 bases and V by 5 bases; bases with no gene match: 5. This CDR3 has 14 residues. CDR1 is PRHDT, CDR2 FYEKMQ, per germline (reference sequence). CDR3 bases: TGTGCCAGCAGCGGTGGGACAGGGGGTAAGACCCAGTACTTC. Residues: CASSGGTGGKTQYF. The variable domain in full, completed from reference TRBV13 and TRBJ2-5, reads AAGVIQSPRHLIKEKRETATLKCYPIPRHDTVYWYQQGPGQDPQFLISFYEKMQSDKGSIPDRFSAQQFSDYHSELNMSSLELGDSALYFCASSGGTGGKTQYFGPGTRLLVL.

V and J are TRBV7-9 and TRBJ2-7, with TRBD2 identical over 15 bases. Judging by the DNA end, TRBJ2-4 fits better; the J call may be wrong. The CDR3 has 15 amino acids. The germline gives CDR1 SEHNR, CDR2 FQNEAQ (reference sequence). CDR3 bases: TGTGCCAGCGGACGGACTAGCGGGGGGGTAGACATTCAGTACTTC. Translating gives CASGRTSGGVDIQYF.

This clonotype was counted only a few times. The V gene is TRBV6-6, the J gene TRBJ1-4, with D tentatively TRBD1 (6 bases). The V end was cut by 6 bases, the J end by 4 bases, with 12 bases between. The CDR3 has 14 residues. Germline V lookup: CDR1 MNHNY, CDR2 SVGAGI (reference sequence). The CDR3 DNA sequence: TGTGCCAGCAGCCAAACAGGGAATAATGAAAAACTGTTTTTT. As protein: CASSQTGNNEKLFF.

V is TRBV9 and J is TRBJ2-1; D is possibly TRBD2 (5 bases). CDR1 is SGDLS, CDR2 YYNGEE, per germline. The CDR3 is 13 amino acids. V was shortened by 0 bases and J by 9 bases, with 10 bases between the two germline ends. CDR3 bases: TGTGCCAGCAGCGTAGGCCCGGCGGGTGAGCAGTTCTTC. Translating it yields CASSVGPAGEQFF.

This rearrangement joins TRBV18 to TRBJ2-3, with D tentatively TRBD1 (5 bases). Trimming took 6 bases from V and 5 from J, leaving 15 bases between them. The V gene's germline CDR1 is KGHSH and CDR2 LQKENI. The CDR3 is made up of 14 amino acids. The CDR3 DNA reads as TGTGCCAGCTCCTACGACAGCAGTGGAGATACGCAGTATTTT. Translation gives CASSYDSSGDTQYF.

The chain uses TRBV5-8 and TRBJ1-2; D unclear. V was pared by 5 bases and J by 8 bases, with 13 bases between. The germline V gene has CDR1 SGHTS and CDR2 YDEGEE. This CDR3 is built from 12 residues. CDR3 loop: CASSTFGFGYTF. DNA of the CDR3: TGTGCCAGCAGTACCTTCGGATTCGGCTACACCTTC.

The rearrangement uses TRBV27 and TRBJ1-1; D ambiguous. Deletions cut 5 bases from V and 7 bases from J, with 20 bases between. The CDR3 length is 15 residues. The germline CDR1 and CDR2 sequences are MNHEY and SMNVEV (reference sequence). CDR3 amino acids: CASSPPSAHDNEAFF. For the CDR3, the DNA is TGTGCCAGCAGTCCCCCCTCCGCGCATGATAATGAAGCTTTCTTT.

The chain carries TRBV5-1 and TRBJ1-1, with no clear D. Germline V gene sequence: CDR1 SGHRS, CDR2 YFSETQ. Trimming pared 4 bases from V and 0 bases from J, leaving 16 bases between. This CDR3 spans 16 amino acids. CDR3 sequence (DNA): TGCGCCAGCAGCCCAGGACTCACCCCCATGAACACTGAAGCTTTCTTT. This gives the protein CASSPGLTPMNTEAFF.

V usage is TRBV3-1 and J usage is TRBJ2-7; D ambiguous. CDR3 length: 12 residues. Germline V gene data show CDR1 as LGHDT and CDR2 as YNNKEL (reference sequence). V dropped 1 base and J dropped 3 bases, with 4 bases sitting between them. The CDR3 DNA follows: TGTGCCAGCAGCCAAGCTCGCTACGAGCAGTACTTC. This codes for CASSQARYEQYF.

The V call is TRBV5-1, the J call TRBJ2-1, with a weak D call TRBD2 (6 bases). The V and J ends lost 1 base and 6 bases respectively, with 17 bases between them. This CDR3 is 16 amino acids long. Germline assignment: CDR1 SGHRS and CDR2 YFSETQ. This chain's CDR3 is CASSLYPPQRANEQFF. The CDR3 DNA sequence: TGCGCCAGCAGCTTGTACCCTCCTCAGCGGGCCAATGAGCAGTTCTTC.

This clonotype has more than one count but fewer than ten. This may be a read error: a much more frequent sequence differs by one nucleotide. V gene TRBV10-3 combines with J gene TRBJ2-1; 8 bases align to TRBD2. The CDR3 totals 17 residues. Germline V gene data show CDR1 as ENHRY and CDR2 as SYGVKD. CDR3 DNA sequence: TGTGCCACCAGTGAGTCGACGGGTAGCGGGGATAACAATGAGCAGTTCTTC. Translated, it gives CATSESTGSGDNNEQFF.

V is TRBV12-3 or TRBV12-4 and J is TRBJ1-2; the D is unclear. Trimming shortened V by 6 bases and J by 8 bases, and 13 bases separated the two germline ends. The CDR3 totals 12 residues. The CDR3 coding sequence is TGTGCCAGCAGCCGAGACGAGGCCGGCTACACCTTC. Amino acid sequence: CASSRDEAGYTF.

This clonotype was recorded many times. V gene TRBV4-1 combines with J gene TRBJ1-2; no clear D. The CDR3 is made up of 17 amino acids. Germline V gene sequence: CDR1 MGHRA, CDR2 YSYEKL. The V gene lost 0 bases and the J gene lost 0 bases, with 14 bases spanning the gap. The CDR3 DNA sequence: TGCGCCAGCAGCCAAGATCATATTGGGGTAGCTAACTATGGCTACACCTTC. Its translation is CASSQDHIGVANYGYTF.

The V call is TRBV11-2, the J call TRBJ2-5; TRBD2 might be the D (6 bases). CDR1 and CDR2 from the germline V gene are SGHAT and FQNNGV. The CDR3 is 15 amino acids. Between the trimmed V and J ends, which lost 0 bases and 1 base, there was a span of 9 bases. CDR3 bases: TGTGCCAGCAGCTTAGACCCGGGGGTCCAAGAGACCCAGTACTTC. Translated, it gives CASSLDPGVQETQYF.

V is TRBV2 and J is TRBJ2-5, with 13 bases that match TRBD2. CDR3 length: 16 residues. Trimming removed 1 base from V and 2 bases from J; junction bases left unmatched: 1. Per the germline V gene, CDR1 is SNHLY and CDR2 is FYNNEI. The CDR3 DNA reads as TGTGCCAGCAGTGAAGGACTAGCGGGGGGACAAGAGACCCAGTACTTC. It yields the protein CASSEGLAGGQETQYF.

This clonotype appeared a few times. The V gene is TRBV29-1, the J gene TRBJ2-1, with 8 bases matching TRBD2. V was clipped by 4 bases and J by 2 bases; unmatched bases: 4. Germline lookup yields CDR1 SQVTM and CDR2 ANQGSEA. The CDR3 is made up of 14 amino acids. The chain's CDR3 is CSVVERGTYNEQFF. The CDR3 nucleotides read TGCAGCGTTGTGGAGCGGGGGACCTACAATGAGCAGTTCTTC.

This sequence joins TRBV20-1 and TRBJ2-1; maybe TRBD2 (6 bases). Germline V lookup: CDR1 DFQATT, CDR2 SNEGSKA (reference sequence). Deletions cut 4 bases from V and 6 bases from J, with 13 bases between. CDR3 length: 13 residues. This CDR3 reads CSATTDYCNEQFF. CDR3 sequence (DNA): TGCAGTGCTACGACGGACTACTGCAATGAGCAGTTCTTC.

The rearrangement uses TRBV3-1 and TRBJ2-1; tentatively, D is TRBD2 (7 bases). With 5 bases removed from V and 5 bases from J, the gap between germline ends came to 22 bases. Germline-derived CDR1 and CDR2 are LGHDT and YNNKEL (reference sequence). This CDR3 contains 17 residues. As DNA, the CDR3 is TGTGCCAGCAGCTCCTACGGGGGGCAGAGACTTGACAATGAGCAGTTCTTC. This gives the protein CASSSYGGQRLDNEQFF.

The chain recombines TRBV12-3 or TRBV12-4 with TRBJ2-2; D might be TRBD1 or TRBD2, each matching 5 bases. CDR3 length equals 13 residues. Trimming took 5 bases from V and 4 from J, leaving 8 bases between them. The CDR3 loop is CASSRDGTGELFF. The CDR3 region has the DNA TGTGCCAGCAGTAGGGACGGCACCGGGGAGCTGTTTTTT.

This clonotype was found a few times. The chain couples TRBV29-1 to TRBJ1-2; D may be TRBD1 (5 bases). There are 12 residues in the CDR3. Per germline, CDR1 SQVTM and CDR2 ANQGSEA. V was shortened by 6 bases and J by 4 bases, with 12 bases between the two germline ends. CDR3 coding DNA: TGCAGCGTCGCCCGGGGGACCTATGGCTACACCTTC. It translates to CSVARGTYGYTF.

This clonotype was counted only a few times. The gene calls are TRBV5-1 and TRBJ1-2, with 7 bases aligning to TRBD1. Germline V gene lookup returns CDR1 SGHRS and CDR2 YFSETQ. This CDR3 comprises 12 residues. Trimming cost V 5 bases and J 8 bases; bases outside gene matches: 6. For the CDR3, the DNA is TGCGCCAGCAGTACCGAAGGGGGCGGCTACACCTTC. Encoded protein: CASSTEGGGYTF.

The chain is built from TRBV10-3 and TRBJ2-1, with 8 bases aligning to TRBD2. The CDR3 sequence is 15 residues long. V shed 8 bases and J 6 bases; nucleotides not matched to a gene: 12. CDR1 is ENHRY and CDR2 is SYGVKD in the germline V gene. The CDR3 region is CAISGGANLGNEQFF. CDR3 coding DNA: TGTGCCATCTCCGGGGGGGCTAACTTGGGCAATGAGCAGTTCTTC.

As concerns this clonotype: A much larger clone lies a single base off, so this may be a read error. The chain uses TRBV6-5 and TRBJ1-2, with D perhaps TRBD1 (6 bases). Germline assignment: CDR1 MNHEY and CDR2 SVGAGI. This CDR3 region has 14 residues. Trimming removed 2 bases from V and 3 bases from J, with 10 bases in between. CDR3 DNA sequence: TGTGCCAGCAGTTACAGTCAGGGGTACTATGGCTACACCTTC. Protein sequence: CASSYSQGYYGYTF.

The CDR3 region is CASSQPVNSGANVLTF. CDR3 DNA: TGCGCCAGCAGCCAACCAGTGAACTCTGGGGCCAACGTCCTGACTTTC. The chain carries TRBV4-1 and TRBJ2-6; the D is unclear. Deletions cut 2 bases from V and 0 bases from J, with 8 bases between. Germline V CDR1 and CDR2: MGHRA, YSYEKL. The CDR3 is 16 amino acids.

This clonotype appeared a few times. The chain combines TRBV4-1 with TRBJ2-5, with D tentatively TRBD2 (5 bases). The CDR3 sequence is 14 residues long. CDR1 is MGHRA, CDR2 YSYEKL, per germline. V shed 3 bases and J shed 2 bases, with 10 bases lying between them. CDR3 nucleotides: TGCGCCAGCAGCCACACCGGGATGCAAGAGACCCAGTACTTC. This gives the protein CASSHTGMQETQYF.

CDR3 sequence (DNA): TGTGCCGTCGCCCCCAGGAGTACCTTTGGGAACACTGAAGCTTTCTTT. Translation: CAVAPRSTFGNTEAFF. The chain employs TRBV15 and TRBJ1-1; no definite D call. The length of the CDR3 is 16 residues. Trimming shortened V by 11 bases and J by 1 base, and 23 bases separated the two germline ends. Per germline, CDR1 LNHNV and CDR2 YYDKDF (reference sequence). Variable domain in full (rest from reference TRBV15 and TRBJ1-1): DAMVIQNPRYQVTQFGKPVTLSCSQTLNHNVMYWYQQKSSQAPKLLFHYYDKDFNNEADTPDNFQSRRPNTSFCFLDIRSPGLGDTAMYLCAVAPRSTFGNTEAFFGQGTRLTVV.

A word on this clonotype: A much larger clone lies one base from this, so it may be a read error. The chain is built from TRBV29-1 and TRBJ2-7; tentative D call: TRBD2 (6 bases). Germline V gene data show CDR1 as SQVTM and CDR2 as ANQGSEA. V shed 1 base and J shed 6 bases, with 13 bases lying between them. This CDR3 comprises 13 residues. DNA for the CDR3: TGCAGCGTTGAAGGACCCGGGAGTACCGAGCAGTACTTC. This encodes CSVEGPGSTEQYF.